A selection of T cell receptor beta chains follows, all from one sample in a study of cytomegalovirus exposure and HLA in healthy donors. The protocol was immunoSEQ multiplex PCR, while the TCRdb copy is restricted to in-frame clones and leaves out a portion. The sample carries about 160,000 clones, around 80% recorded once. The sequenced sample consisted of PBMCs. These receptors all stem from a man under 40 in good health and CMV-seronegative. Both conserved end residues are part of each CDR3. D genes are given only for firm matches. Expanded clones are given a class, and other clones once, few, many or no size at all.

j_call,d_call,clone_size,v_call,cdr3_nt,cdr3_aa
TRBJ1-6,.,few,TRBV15,TGTGCCACCAGCAGAGACCAGGGAGGGTCCTATAATTCACCCCTCCACTTT,CATSRDQGGSYNSPLHF
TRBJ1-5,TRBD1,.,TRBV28,TGTGCCAGCAGTACTAGCTCCACCAGGGGGAATCAGCCCCAGCATTTT,CASSTSSTRGNQPQHF
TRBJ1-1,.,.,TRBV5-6,TGTGCCAGCAGAGTCGGGGAGAACACTGAAGCTTTCTTT,CASRVGENTEAFF
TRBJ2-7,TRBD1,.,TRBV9,TGTGCCAGCAGCGCGGCCGGGACAGCTTCCTACGAGCAGTACTTC,CASSAAGTASYEQYF
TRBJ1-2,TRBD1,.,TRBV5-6,TGTGCCAGCAGCTCCGACCGGACAGGGGGGATCTATGGCTACACCTTC,CASSSDRTGGIYGYTF
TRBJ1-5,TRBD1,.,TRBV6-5,TGTGCCAGCAAACCGGACAGGGGGAGCAATCAGCCCCAGCATTTT,CASKPDRGSNQPQHF
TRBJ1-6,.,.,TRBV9,TGTGCCAGCAGCCCCCACAGGGAGTGGGCAGATTCACCCCTCCACTTT,CASSPHREWADSPLHF
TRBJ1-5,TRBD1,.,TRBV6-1,TGTGCCAGCCATCTAGTCCGGGACAGCCAAAGGCCCCAGCATTTT,CASHLVRDSQRPQHF
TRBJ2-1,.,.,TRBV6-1,TGTGCCAGCAGTGAACAGGGGACACCTTACAATGAGCAGTTCTTC,CASSEQGTPYNEQFF
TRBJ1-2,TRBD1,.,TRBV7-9,TGTTCCAGCAGCTTAGGGACAGTTGGCTACACCTTC,CSSSLGTVGYTF
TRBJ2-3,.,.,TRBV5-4,TGTGCCAGCAGCCGGCCGGGGGGCACAGATACGCAGTATTTT,CASSRPGGTDTQYF
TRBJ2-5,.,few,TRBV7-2,TGTGCCAGCAGCTCCTGGGGCCGAGAGACCCAGTACTTC,CASSSWGRETQYF